In its sample, the clone carrying this T cell receptor (beta chain) was seen a few times. The antigen remains undetermined. Sequenced material consisted of expressed TCRB transcripts (all of the isolated RNA was reverse transcribed). Method: immunoSEQ multiplex PCR; TCRdb's copy keeps in-frame clones and lacks some. The sample lists roughly 370,000 clones; 11% to 15% were seen once. These data come from a study of beta chain features in type 1 diabetes. The CDR3 sequence is 13 residues long. Germline assignment: CDR1 SGHAT and CDR2 FQNNGV. V lost 4 bases, J lost 5 bases, and 10 bases lay in between. Findings of the study overall: Within the patient group, naive, central memory and Treg TCRB repertoires appeared more similar to each other than within healthy donors. TCRB CDR3s were moderately but significantly shorter in Type 1 diabetes patients in all four CD4+ subsets. Cells that show high TCR expression could be over-represented by cDNA sequencing. In these data, an HLA type influence on TCRB rearrangement remained unresolved.

The chain combines TRBV11-2 with TRBJ2-3; perhaps D is TRBD1 or TRBD2 (5 bases each). The clonotype originates from a man aged 25 to 40 in good health. The sequenced material came from naive CD4+ T cells from blood. CDR3 nucleotide sequence: TGTGCCAGCAGCTCCTGGGACCTAGATACGCAGTATTTT. It yields the protein CASSSWDLDTQYF. Looking up the rest from reference TRBV11-2 and TRBJ2-3 gives the full variable domain: EAGVAQSPRYKIIEKRQSVAFWCNPISGHATLYWYQQILGQGPKLLIQFQNNGVVDDSQLPKDRFSAERLKGVDSTLKIQPAKLEDSAVYLCASSSWDLDTQYFGPGTRLTVL.